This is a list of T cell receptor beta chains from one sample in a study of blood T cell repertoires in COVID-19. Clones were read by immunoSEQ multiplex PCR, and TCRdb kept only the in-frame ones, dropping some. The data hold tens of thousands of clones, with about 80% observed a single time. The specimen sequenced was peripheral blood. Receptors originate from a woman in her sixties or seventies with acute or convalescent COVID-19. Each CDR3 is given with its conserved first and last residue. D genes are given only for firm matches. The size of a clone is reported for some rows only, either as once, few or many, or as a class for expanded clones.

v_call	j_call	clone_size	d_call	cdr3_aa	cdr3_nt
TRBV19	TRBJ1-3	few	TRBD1	CASSIQDRAGNTIYF	TGTGCCAGTAGTATCCAGGACAGGGCCGGGAACACCATATATTTT
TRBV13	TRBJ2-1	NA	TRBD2	CASSAYSGGSHNEQFF	TGTGCCAGCAGCGCCTATAGCGGGGGCTCCCACAATGAGCAGTTCTTC
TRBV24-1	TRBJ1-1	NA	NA	CATLGEGTEAFF	TGTGCCACCTTGGGGGAGGGAACTGAAGCTTTCTTT
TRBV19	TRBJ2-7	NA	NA	CASTGNYEQYF	TGTGCCAGTACCGGGAACTACGAGCAGTACTTC
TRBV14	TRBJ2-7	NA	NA	CASSRVGHEQYF	TGTGCCAGCAGCCGAGTTGGGCACGAGCAGTACTTC
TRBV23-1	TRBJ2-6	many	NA	CASSQKTEVDSGANVLTF	TGCGCCAGCAGTCAAAAGACAGAAGTTGACTCTGGGGCCAACGTCCTGACTTTC
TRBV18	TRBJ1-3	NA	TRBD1	CASSAGTASSGNTIYF	TGTGCCAGCTCCGCAGGGACAGCGAGCTCTGGAAACACCATATATTTT
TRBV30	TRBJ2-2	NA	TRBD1	CAWEDRGYTGELFF	TGTGCCTGGGAGGACAGGGGGTACACCGGGGAGCTGTTTTTT
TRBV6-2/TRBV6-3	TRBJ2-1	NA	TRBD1	CASSLDRGEQFF	TGTGCCAGCAGTTTAGACAGGGGCGAGCAGTTCTTC
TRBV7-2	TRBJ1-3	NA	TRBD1	CASSASGRGQNTIYF	TGTGCCAGCAGCGCTAGCGGCAGGGGGCAAAACACCATATATTTT
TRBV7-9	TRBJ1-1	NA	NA	CASSLTGLNTEAFF	TGTGCCAGCAGCTTGACTGGTTTGAACACTGAAGCTTTCTTT
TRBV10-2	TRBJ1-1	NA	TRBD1	CASSEQGSTEAFF	TGCGCCAGCAGTGAACAGGGGAGCACTGAAGCTTTCTTT
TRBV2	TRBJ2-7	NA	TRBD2	CASSDWRGARYEQYF	TGTGCCAGCAGTGACTGGCGGGGGGCCCGCTACGAGCAGTACTTC
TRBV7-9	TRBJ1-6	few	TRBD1	CASSSTGQGALHF	TGTGCCAGCAGCTCGACAGGGCAAGGGGCTCTCCACTTT
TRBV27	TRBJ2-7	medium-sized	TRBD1	CASSLRAGGAYEQYF	TGTGCCAGCAGTTTAAGGGCAGGGGGCGCCTACGAGCAGTACTTC
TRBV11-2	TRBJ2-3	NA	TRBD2	CASSSISGDYTDTQYF	TGTGCCAGCAGCTCCATTAGCGGGGACTACACAGATACGCAGTATTTT
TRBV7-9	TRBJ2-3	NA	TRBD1	CASSPHLQGAMDTQYF	TGTGCCAGCAGCCCCCACCTCCAGGGGGCTATGGATACGCAGTATTTT